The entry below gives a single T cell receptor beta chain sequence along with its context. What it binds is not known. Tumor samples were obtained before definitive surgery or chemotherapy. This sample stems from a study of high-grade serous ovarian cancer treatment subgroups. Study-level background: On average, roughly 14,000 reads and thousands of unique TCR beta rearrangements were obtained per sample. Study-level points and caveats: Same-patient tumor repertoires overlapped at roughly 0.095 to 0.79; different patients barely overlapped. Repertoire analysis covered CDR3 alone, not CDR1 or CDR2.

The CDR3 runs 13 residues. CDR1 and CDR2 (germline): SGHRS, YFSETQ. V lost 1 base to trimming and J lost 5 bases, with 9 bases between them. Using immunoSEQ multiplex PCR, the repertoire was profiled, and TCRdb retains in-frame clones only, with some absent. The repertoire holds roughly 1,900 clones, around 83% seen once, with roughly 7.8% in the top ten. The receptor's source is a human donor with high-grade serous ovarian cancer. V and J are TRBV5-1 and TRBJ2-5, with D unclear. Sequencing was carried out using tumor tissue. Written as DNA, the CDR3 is TGCGCCAGCAGCTTGATGGCCCAGGAGACCCAGTACTTC. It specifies CASSLMAQETQYF.